This TCR beta chain emerged from a study of technical replicates of blood from a handful of donors. V was shortened by 4 bases and J by 4 bases, with 11 bases between the two germline ends. Per germline, CDR1 MDHEN and CDR2 SYDVKM. CDR3 length equals 13 residues. Here immunoSEQ multiplex PCR was the method, and the copy in TCRdb shows in-frame clones only, minus some. In the table there are 100,000 or so clones, 94% of which are singletons. The clonotype comes from a human donor in good health. Sequencing was done on a sample of T cells isolated from PBMCs. This sequence joins TRBV28 and TRBJ2-7; D not certain. This chain's CDR3 is CASSSLSQYEQYF. CDR3 bases: TGTGCCAGCAGTTCCCTCTCTCAGTACGAGCAGTACTTC.